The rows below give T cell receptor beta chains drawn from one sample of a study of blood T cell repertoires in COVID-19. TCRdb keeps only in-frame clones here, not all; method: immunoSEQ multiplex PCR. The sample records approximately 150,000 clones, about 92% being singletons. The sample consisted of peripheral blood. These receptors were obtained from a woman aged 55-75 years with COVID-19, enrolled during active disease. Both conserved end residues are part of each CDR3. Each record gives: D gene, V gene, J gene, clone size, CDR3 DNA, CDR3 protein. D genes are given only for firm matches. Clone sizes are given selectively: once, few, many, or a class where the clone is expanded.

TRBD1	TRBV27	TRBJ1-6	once	TGTGCCAGCAGTGGACAGGCAAGGACCTTTTTTTCACCCCTCCACTTT	CASSGQARTFFSPLHF
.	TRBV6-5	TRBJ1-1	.	TGTGCCAGCAGGGCAGGGTACACTGAAGCTTTCTTT	CASRAGYTEAFF
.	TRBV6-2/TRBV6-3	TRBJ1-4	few	TGTGCCAGCAGCCGACGGAGGTCTACAACTAATGAAAAACTGTTTTTT	CASSRRRSTTNEKLFF
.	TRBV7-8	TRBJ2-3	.	TGTGCCAGCAGCTTGGGGGGGCTTTACCGAGATACGCAGTATTTT	CASSLGGLYRDTQYF
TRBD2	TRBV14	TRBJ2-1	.	TGTGCCAGCAGCCAGGACCAACTAGCGGAAGACTACAATGAGCAGTTCTTC	CASSQDQLAEDYNEQFF
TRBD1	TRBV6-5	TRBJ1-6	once	TGTGCCAGCAGGGGACAGCGGAATTCACCCCTCCACTTT	CASRGQRNSPLHF
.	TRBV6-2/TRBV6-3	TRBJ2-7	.	TGTGCCAGCAGTTACGCCAGGGCCTACGAGCAGTACTTC	CASSYARAYEQYF
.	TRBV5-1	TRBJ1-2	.	TGCGCCAGCAGCTTAGAGAGTTCCTATGGCTACACCTTC	CASSLESSYGYTF
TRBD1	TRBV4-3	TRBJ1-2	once	TGCGCCAGCAGCCAAGACGGGACAGGGAGGGTTTATGGCTACACCTTC	CASSQDGTGRVYGYTF
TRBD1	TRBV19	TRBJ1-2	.	TGTGCCAGTAGTACCCTGACAGGGGGCAGTAACTATGGCTACACCTTC	CASSTLTGGSNYGYTF
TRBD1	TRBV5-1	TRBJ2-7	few	TGCGCCAGCAGCCCCGACAGGGTAAAGAATGTCTACGAGCAGTACTTC	CASSPDRVKNVYEQYF
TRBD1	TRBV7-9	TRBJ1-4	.	TGTGCCAGCAGCGAGACAGGGGAAAAAGAAAAACTGTTTTTT	CASSETGEKEKLFF
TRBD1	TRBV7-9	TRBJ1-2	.	TGTGCCAGCAGCTTAGCCGGGACAGGGTTTCATGGCTACACCTTC	CASSLAGTGFHGYTF
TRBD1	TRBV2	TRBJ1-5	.	TGTGCCAGCACCCTACAGGGGGGGAATCAGCCCCAGCATTTT	CASTLQGGNQPQHF
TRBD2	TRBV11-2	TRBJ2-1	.	TGTGCCAGCAGCTTATTAACTAGCGGGGCTTACTACAATGAGCAGTTCTTC	CASSLLTSGAYYNEQFF
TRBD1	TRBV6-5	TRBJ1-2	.	TGTGCCAGCAGTTACTCAGGACAGGGTCCTAATGGCTACACCTTC	CASSYSGQGPNGYTF
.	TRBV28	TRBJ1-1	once	TGTGCCAGCAGTAGGGGGAACACTGAAGCTTTCTTT	CASSRGNTEAFF